The text below deals with one TCR beta chain. No antigen is known for it. Combining a sample-barcoded 5' primer with a J-beta primer mix, a second PCR ran for about 6 to 12 cycles. A tag from a template-switch adaptor with 12 random nucleotides marked each cDNA molecule. From the 5' RACE reads, TCRdb called clonotypes with MiXCR, one entry per CDR3 protein. The table records over a million distinct CDR3 sequences, approximately 25% of them present only once. Germline V gene lookup returns CDR1 SGHVS and CDR2 FNYEAQ. The CDR3 loop spans 18 amino acids. V lost 4 bases to trimming and J lost 0 bases; unmatched junction nucleotides: 15. The record originates from a study of blood T cells in healthy people across ages. Whole-study results and caveats: A strong correlation between TCR beta diversity and naive T cell percentage was seen.

These same data were also listed under a study on T cells of mothers and their children. That work adds: The M1S primer of the second PCR added sample barcodes and 2-4 random nucleotides. In each mother, TCR beta CDR3 reads exceeded 8 million; in each child, they numbered around 3 million.

The material sequenced was blood. The rearrangement uses TRBV7-6 and TRBJ2-7, with 7 bases matching TRBD2. This receptor was obtained from a girl aged 2-10 years in good health. The CDR3 protein is CASSSVREAQAISYEQYF. CDR3 nucleotides: TGTGCCAGCAGCTCCGTCCGGGAGGCCCAAGCGATCTCCTACGAGCAGTACTTC.